The rows below give T cell receptor beta chains drawn from one sample of a study of T cell repertoires in cytomegalovirus infection. TCRdb itself ran the reads through MiXCR, one entry per CDR3 protein. The data hold more than 250,000 distinct CDR3 sequences, with roughly 25% observed a single time. Their antigens are not known. The specimen comprised cultured PBMCs, sampled from culture after CMV antigen stimulation. All receptors derive from a human donor in good health (CMV status not recorded). Some clones in this sample may be carry-over from other donors' samples. Each CDR3 is given with its conserved first and last residue. The D gene is left open where the match is weak. Rows may omit the clone size; those that give it use once, few, many or a size class.

d_gene	v_gene	j_gene	abundance	CDR3aa	CDR3nt
-	TRBV18	TRBJ1-5	-	CASSAGVDQPQHF	TGTGCCAGCTCGGCAGGGGTCGATCAGCCCCAGCATTTT
-	TRBV6-2/TRBV6-3	TRBJ2-1	-	CASSSPGRPYNEQFF	TGTGCCAGCAGTTCCCCTGGGAGGCCCTACAATGAGCAGTTCTTC
-	TRBV20-1	TRBJ2-3	once	CSAGSPLGPQTDTQYF	TGCAGTGCTGGGAGCCCTTTGGGGCCTCAGACAGATACGCAGTATTTT
-	TRBV27	TRBJ2-5	-	CASSLIGVRGQETQYF	TGTGCCAGCAGTTTAATCGGGGTGAGGGGCCAAGAGACCCAGTACTTC
TRBD2	TRBV7-8	TRBJ2-3	many	CASSLRGGTREGTDTQYF	TGTGCCAGCAGCTTACGAGGGGGGACTAGAGAGGGCACAGATACGCAGTATTTT
TRBD2	TRBV2	TRBJ2-5	-	CASSEAGLAGVPQETQYF	TGTGCCAGCAGTGAAGCGGGACTAGCGGGAGTGCCACAAGAGACCCAGTACTTC
TRBD1	TRBV19	TRBJ1-2	-	CASSTAGTGGLSTYGYTF	TGTGCCAGTAGCACAGCGGGGACAGGGGGCCTCTCTACCTATGGCTACACCTTC
-	TRBV7-2	TRBJ1-1	few	CASTPQGYAEAFF	TGTGCCAGCACCCCCCAGGGATACGCTGAAGCTTTCTTT
TRBD2	TRBV4-1	TRBJ2-7	-	CASRWTSEFSEQYF	TGCGCCAGCAGATGGACTAGCGAGTTTTCCGAGCAGTACTTC
-	TRBV11-2	TRBJ2-7	-	CASSFVGGPEYEQYF	TGTGCCAGCAGCTTCGTTGGGGGTCCGGAGTACGAGCAGTACTTC
-	TRBV28	TRBJ1-4	few	CASSLLEGIGEKLFF	TGTGCCAGCAGTTTATTAGAGGGGATAGGAGAAAAACTGTTTTTT